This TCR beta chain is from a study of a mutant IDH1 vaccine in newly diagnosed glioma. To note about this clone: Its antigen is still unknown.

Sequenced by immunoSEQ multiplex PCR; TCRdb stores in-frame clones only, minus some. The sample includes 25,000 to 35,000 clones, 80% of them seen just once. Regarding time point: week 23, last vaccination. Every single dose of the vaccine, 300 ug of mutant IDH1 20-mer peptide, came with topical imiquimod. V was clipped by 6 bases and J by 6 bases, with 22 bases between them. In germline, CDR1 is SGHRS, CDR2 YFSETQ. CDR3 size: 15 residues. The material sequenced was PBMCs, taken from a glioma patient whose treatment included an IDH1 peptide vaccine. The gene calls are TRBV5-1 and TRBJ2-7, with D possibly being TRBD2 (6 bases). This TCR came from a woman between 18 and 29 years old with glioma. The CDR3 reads CASTHDGGISVEQYF. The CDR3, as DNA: TGCGCCAGCACCCATGATGGGGGGATCTCCGTCGAGCAGTACTTC.